Following are 2 T cell receptor beta chains from one sample sequenced in a study of blood T cell repertoires in COVID-19. Clones were read by immunoSEQ multiplex PCR, and TCRdb kept only the in-frame ones, dropping some. Of 140,000 to 150,000 clones in the sample, around 80% were seen once. The sequencing sample was made of peripheral blood. These receptors all stem from a man between 65 and 85 years old who had recovered from COVID-19.

The rearrangement links TRBV19 to TRBJ2-7; 7 nucleotides line up with TRBD2. Germline V gene lookup returns CDR1 LNHDA and CDR2 SQIVND (reference sequence). This CDR3 has 13 residues. V lost 10 bases, J lost 0 bases, and 6 bases stayed unmatched. The CDR3 coding sequence is TGTGCCATCTCAGCGGGGAGCTCCTACGAGCAGTACTTC. Its protein product is CAISAGSSYEQYF.

This sequence joins TRBV7-2 and TRBJ1-1; 7 nucleotides match TRBD1. Germline CDR1 SGHTA, CDR2 FQGNSA. The ends lost 6 bases at V and 4 bases at J; junction bases unmatched: 5. The CDR3 runs 13 residues. This CDR3 reads CASRAGGATEAFF. For the CDR3, the DNA is TGTGCCAGCAGAGCAGGGGGTGCCACTGAAGCTTTCTTT.